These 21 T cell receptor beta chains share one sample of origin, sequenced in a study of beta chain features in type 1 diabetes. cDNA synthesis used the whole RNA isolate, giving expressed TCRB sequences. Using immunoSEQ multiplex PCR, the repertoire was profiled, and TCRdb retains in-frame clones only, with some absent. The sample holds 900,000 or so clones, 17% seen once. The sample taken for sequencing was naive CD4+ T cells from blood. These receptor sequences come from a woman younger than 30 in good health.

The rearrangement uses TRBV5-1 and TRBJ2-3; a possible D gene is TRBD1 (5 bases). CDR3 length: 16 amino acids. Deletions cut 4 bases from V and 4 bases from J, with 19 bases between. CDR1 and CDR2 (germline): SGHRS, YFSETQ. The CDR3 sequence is CASSQQSGLRADTQYF. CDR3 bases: TGCGCCAGCAGCCAACAGTCAGGGTTAAGGGCAGATACGCAGTATTTT.

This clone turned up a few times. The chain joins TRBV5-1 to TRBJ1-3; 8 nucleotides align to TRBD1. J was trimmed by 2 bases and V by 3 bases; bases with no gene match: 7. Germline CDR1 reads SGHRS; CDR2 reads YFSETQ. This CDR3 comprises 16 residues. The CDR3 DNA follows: TGCGCCAGCAGCTCAGGATTACAGGGGGCTGGAAACACCATATATTTT. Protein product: CASSSGLQGAGNTIYF.

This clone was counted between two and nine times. CDR3: CASSLSGVQPQHF. Here the CDR3 DNA reads TGTGCCAGCAGCTTGTCGGGGGTTCAGCCCCAGCATTTT. The gene calls are TRBV5-6 and TRBJ1-5; D is perhaps TRBD1 (5 bases). V shed 1 base and J shed 6 bases, with 8 bases lying between them. From germline, CDR1 is SGHDT and CDR2 YYEEEE. There are 13 residues in the CDR3.

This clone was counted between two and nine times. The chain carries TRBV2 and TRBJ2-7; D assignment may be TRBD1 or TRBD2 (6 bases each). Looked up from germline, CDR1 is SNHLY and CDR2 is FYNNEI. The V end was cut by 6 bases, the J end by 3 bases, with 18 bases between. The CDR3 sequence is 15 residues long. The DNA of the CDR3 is TGTGCCAGCAGGGGGGGCGCCGGAGTCCTCTACGAGCAGTACTTC. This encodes CASRGGAGVLYEQYF.

The CDR3 bases are TGTGCCAGTAGTACCACGTCTACAGGGGTCGGTGGGGCCAACGTCCTGACTTTC. Amino acid sequence: CASSTTSTGVGGANVLTF. This chain links TRBV19 with TRBJ2-6; 7 positions match TRBD1. CDR3 length: 18 amino acids. Germline CDR1 is LNHDA and CDR2 is SQIVND (reference sequence). V lost 4 bases, J lost 3 bases, and 12 bases stayed unmatched.

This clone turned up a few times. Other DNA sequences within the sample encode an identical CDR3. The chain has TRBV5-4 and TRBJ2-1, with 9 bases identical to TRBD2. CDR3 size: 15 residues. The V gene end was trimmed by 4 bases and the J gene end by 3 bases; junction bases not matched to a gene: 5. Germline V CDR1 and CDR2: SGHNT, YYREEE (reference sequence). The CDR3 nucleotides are TGTGCCAGCAGCCCGGGACTAGCAGACTACAATGAGCAGTTCTTC. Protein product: CASSPGLADYNEQFF.

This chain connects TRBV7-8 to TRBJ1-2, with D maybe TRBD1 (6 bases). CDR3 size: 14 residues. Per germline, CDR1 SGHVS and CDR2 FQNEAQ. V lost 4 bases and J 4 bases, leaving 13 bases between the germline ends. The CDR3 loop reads CASSSQTGSYGYTF. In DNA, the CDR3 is TGTGCCAGCAGCTCACAGACAGGTTCCTATGGCTACACCTTC. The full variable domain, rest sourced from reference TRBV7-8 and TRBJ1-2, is GAGVSQSPRYKVAKRGQDVALRCDPISGHVSLFWYQQALGQGPEFLTYFQNEAQLDKSGLPSDRFFAERPEGSVSTLKIQRTQQEDSAVYLCASSSQTGSYGYTFGSGTRLTVV.

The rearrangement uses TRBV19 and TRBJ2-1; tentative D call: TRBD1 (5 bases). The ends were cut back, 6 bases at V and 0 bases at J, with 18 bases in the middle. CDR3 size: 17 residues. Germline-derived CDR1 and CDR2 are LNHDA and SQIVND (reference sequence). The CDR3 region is CASRGAIGRRSYNEQFF. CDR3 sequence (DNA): TGTGCCAGTAGAGGGGCTATTGGGCGGCGCTCCTACAATGAGCAGTTCTTC.

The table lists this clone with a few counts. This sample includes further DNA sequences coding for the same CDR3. The CDR3, as DNA: TGTGCCAGCAGCCTTGATAGCAATCAGCCCCAGCATTTT. It encodes CASSLDSNQPQHF. This chain connects TRBV5-4 to TRBJ1-5; D is ambiguous. V shed 4 bases and J shed 0 bases, with 5 bases lying between them. The CDR3 is 13 residues long. The germline V gene has CDR1 SGHNT and CDR2 YYREEE (reference sequence).

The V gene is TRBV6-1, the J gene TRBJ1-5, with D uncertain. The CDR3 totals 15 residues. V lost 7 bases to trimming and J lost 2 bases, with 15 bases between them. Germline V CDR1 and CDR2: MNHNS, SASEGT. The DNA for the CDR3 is TGTGCCAGCAAAACGAACTTTAGGGGCAATCAGCCCCAGCATTTT. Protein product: CASKTNFRGNQPQHF.

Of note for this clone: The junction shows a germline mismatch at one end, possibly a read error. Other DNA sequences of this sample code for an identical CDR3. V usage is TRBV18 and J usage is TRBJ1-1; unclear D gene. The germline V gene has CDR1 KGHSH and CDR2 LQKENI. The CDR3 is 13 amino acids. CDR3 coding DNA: TGTGCCAGCTCGCCACCGGGGAACACTGAAGCTTTCTTT. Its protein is CASSPPGNTEAFF.

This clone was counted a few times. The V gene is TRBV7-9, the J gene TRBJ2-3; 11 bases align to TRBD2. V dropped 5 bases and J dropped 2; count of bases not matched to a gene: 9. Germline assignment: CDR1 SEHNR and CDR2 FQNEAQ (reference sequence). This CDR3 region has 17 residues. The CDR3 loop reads CASSRFVLAGVTDTQYF. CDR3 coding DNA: TGTGCCAGCAGCCGCTTTGTACTAGCGGGAGTCACAGATACGCAGTATTTT.

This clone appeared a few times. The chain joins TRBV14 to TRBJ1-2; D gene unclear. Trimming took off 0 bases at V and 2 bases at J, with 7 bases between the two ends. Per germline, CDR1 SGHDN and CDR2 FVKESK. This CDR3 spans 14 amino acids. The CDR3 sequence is CASSQDPGNYGYTF. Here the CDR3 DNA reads TGTGCCAGCAGCCAAGACCCAGGCAACTATGGCTACACCTTC. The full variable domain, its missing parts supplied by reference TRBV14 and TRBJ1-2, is EAGVTQFPSHSVIEKGQTVTLRCDPISGHDNLYWYRRVMGKEIKFLLHFVKESKQDESGMPNNRFLAERTGGTYSTLKVQPAELEDSGVYFCASSQDPGNYGYTFGSGTRLTVV.

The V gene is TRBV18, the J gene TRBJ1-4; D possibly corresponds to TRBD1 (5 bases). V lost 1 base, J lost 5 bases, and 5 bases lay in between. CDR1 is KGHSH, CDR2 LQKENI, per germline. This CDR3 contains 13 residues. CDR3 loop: CASSPRGNEKLFF. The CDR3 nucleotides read TGTGCCAGCTCACCACGGGGGAATGAAAAACTGTTTTTT.

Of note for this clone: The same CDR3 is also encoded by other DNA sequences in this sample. The CDR3 here is CASSPRVHQETQYF. DNA for the CDR3: TGTGCCAGTAGTCCCAGGGTTCATCAAGAGACCCAGTACTTC. This chain joins TRBV19 and TRBJ2-5, with D perhaps TRBD1 (5 bases). Germline V gene lookup returns CDR1 LNHDA and CDR2 SQIVND (reference sequence). The CDR3 totals 14 residues. V lost 5 bases to trimming and J lost 2 bases, with 12 bases between them.

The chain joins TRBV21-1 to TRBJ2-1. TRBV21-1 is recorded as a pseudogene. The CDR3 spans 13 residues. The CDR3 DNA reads TGTGCCAGGCCCTCAAGCTCCTACAATGAGCAGTTCTTC. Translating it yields CARPSSSYNEQFF.

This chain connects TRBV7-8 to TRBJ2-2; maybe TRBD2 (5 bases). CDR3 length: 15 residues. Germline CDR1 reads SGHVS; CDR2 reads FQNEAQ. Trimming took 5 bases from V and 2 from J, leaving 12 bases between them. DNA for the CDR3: TGTGCCAGCAGCCCAAGGACGGGAAACACCGGGGAGCTGTTTTTT. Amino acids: CASSPRTGNTGELFF.

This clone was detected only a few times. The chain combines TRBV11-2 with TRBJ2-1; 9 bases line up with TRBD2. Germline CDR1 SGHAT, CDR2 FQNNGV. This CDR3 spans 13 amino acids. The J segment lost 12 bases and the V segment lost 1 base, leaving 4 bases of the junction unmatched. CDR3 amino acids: CASSLAGGRGQFF. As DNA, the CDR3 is TGTGCCAGCAGCTTAGCAGGCGGGAGGGGGCAGTTCTTC.

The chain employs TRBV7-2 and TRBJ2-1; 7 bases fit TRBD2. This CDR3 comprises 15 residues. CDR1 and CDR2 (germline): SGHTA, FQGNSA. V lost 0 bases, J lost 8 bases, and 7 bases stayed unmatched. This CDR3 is CASSLAGGSWDEQFF. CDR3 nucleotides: TGTGCCAGCAGCTTAGCGGGAGGGTCATGGGATGAGCAGTTCTTC.

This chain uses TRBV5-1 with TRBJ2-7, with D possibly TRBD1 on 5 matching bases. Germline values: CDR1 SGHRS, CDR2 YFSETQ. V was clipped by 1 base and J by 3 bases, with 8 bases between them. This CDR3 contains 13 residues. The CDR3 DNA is TGCGCCAGCAGCTTGATACAGGACTACGAGCAGTACTTC. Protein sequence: CASSLIQDYEQYF.

The CDR3 bases are TGTGCCAGCAGCGTAGACTGGGGTCCTGGAAACACCATATATTTT. Its translation is CASSVDWGPGNTIYF. J is TRBJ1-3 and V is TRBV9; D is uncertain. The CDR3 runs to 15 residues. Between the trimmed V and J ends, which lost 0 bases and 2 bases, there was a span of 9 bases. Looked up from germline, CDR1 is SGDLS and CDR2 is YYNGEE.